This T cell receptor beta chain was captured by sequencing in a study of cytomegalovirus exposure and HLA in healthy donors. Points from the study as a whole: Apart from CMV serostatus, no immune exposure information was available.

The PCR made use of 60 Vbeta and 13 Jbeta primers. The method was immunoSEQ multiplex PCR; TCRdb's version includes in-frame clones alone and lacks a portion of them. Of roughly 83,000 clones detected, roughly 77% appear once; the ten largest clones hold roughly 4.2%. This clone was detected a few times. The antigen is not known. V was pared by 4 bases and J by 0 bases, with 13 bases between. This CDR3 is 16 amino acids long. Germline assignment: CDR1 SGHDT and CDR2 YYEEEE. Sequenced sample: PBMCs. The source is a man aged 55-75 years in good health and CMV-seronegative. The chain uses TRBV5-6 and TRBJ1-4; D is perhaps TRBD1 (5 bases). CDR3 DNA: TGTGCCAGCAGCCCCCGAGGGACTGCAACTAATGAAAAACTGTTTTTT. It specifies CASSPRGTATNEKLFF. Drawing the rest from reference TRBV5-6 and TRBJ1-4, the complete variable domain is DAGVTQSPTHLIKTRGQQVTLRCSPKSGHDTVSWYQQALGQGPQFIFQYYEEEERQRGNFPDRFSGHQFPNYSSELNVNALLLGDSALYLCASSPRGTATNEKLFFGSGTQLSVL.